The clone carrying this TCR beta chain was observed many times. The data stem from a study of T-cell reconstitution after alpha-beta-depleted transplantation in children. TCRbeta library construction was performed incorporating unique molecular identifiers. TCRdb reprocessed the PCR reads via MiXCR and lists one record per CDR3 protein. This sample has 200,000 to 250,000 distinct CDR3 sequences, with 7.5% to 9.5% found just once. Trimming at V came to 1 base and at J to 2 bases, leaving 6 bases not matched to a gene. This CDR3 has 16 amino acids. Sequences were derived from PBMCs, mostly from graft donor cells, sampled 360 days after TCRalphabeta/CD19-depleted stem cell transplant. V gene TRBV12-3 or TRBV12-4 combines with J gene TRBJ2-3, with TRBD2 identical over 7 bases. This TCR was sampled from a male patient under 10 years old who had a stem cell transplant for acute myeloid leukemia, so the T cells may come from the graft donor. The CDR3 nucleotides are TGTGCCAGCAGTTTAGGGGCTAGCGGAGTCACAGATACGCAGTATTTT. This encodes CASSLGASGVTDTQYF.